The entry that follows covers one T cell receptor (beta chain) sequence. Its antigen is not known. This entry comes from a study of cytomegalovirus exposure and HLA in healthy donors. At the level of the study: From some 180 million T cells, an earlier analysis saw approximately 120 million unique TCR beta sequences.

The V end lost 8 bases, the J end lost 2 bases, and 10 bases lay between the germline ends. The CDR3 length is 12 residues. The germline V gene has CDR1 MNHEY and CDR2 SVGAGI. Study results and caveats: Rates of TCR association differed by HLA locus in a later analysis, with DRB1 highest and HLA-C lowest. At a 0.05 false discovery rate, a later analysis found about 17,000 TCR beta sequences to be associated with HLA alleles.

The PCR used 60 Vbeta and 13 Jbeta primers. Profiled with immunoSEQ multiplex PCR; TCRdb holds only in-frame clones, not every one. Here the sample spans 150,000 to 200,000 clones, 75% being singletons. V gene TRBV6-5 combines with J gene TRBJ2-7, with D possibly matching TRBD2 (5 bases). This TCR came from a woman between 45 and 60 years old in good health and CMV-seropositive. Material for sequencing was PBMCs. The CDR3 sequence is CASGGLTYEQYF. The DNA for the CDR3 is TGTGCCAGCGGTGGACTTACCTACGAGCAGTACTTC.